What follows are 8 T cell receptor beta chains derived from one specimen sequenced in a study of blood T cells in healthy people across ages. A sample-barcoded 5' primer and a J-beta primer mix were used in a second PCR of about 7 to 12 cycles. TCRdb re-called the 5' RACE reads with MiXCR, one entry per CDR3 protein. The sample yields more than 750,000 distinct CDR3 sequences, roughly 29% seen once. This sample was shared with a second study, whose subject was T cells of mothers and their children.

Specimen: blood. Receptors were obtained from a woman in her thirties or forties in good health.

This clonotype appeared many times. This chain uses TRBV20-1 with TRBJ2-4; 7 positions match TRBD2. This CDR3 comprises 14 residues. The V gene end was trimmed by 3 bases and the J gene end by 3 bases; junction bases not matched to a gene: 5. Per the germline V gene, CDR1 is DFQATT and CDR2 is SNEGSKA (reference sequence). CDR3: CSAREGGSKNIQYF. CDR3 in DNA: TGCAGTGCTAGGGAGGGAGGGAGCAAAAACATTCAGTACTTC.

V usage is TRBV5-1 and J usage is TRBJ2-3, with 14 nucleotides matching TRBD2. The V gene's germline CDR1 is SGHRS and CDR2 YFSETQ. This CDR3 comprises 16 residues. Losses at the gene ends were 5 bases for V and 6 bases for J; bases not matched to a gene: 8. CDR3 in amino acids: CASRWTSGGPWDTQYF. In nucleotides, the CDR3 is TGCGCCAGCAGATGGACTAGCGGGGGGCCGTGGGATACGCAGTATTTT.

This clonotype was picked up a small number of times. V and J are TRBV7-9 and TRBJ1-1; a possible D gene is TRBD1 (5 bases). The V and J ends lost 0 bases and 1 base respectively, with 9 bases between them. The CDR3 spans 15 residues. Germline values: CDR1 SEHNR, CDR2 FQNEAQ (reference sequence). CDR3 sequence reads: CASSLAAGKNTEAFF. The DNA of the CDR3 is TGTGCCAGCAGCTTAGCGGCAGGGAAGAACACTGAAGCTTTCTTT.

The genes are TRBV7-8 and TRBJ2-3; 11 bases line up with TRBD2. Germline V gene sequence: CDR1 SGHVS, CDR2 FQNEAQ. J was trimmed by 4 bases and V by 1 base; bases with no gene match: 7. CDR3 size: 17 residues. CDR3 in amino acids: CASSLVSSGGVADTQYF. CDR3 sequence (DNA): TGTGCCAGCAGCTTAGTTAGTAGCGGGGGGGTGGCAGATACGCAGTATTTT.

The CDR3 here is CSVETDRTDTQYF. For the CDR3, the DNA is TGCAGCGTTGAAACAGATCGCACAGATACGCAGTATTTT. The chain carries TRBV29-1 and TRBJ2-3, with D unresolved. CDR1 and CDR2 (germline): SQVTM, ANQGSEA. This CDR3 is built from 13 residues. The V and J ends lost 2 bases and 1 base respectively, with 7 bases between them.

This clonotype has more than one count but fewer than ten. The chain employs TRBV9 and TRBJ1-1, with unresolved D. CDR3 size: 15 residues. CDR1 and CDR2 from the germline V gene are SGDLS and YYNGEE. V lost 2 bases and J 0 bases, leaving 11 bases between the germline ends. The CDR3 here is CASSVGSLLNTEAFF. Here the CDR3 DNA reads TGTGCCAGCAGCGTGGGGAGCCTGCTGAACACTGAAGCTTTCTTT.

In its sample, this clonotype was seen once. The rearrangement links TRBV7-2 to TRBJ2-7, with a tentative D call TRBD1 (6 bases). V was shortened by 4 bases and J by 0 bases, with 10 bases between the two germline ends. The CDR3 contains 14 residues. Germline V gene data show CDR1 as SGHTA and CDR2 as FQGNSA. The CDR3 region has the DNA TGTGCCAGCAGCTATCGACAGGACTCCTACGAGCAGTACTTC. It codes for CASSYRQDSYEQYF.

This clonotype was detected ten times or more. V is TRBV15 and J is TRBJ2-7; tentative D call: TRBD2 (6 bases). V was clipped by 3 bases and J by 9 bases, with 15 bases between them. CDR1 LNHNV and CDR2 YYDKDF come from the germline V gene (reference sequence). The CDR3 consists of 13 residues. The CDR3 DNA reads TGTGCCACCAGCAGCGCGGGGCCCCCCGGGCAGTACTTC. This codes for CATSSAGPPGQYF. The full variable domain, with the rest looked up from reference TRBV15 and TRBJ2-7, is DAMVIQNPRYQVTQFGKPVTLSCSQTLNHNVMYWYQQKSSQAPKLLFHYYDKDFNNEADTPDNFQSRRPNTSFCFLDIRSPGLGDTAMYLCATSSAGPPGQYFGPGTRLTVT.